A single sample gave rise to the 8 T cell receptor beta chains below, sequenced in a study of shared clonotypes between healthy human individuals. Clones were read by immunoSEQ multiplex PCR, and TCRdb kept only the in-frame ones, dropping some. The table lists about 680,000 clones, roughly 73% of them singletons. Sequencing was carried out using memory CD4+ T cells sorted from blood. The sample's subset: CD45RA-negative fraction. These receptors were obtained from a woman aged 30 to 39 in good health.

V gene TRBV28 combines with J gene TRBJ1-4, with D unclear. The CDR3 has 14 residues. Germline loops: CDR1 MDHEN, CDR2 SYDVKM. Trimming removed 4 bases at V and 4 bases at J, with 10 bases between. The CDR3 region is CASSSADFNEKLFF. DNA of the CDR3: TGTGCCAGCAGTTCAGCAGACTTTAATGAAAAACTGTTTTTT. Full variable domain (remainder filled in from reference TRBV28 and TRBJ1-4): DVKVTQSSRYLVKRTGEKVFLECVQDMDHENMFWYRQDPGLGLRLIYFSYDVKMKEKGDIPEGYSVSREKKERFSLILESASTNQTSMYLCASSSADFNEKLFFGSGTQLSVL.

The chain has TRBV19 and TRBJ1-4; TRBD1 matches 7 bases. The CDR3 covers 15 residues. Germline V CDR1 and CDR2: LNHDA, SQIVND (reference sequence). The J segment lost 0 bases and the V segment lost 4 bases, leaving 2 bases of the junction unmatched. The CDR3 spells CASSRDSATNEKLFF. The CDR3 bases are TGTGCCAGTAGTAGGGACAGTGCAACTAATGAAAAACTGTTTTTT. Full variable domain (outside the CDR3, taken from reference TRBV19 and TRBJ1-4): DGGITQSPKYLFRKEGQNVTLSCEQNLNHDAMYWYRQDPGQGLRLIYYSQIVNDFQKGDIAEGYSVSREKKESFPLTVTSAQKNPTAFYLCASSRDSATNEKLFFGSGTQLSVL.

In this sample, this clone turned up many times. The identical CDR3 is also encoded by other nucleotide sequences in the sample. The CDR3 region is CASSVNDGYTF. CDR3 DNA sequence: TGTGCCAGCAGCGTAAATGATGGCTACACCTTC. The chain uses TRBV9 and TRBJ1-2; no firm D call. CDR3 length equals 11 residues. CDR1 is SGDLS, CDR2 YYNGEE, per germline. Trimming removed 1 base from V and 6 bases from J, with 4 bases in between. Supplemented by reference TRBV9 and TRBJ1-2, the full variable domain reads DSGVTQTPKHLITATGQRVTLRCSPRSGDLSVYWYQQSLDQGLQFLIQYYNGEERAKGNILERFSAQQFPDLHSELNLSSLELGDSALYFCASSVNDGYTFGSGTRLTVV.

A few counts support this clone. This chain uses TRBV6-5 with TRBJ1-2; 7 bases line up with TRBD1. The V gene end was trimmed by 6 bases and the J gene end by 1 base; junction bases not matched to a gene: 5. The length of the CDR3 is 14 residues. Germline assignment: CDR1 MNHEY and CDR2 SVGAGI. Here the CDR3 reads CASSRTGVNYGYTF. DNA of the CDR3: TGTGCCAGCAGCCGGACAGGCGTTAACTATGGCTACACCTTC.

Comments on this clone: A much larger clonotype is one base distant, so this may be a read error. This CDR3 is also generated by other DNA sequences in the sample. The V and J genes are TRBV11-2 and TRBJ1-1, with D possibly being TRBD1 (6 bases). From germline, CDR1 is SGHAT and CDR2 FQNNGV. Trimming removed 5 bases from V and 3 bases from J, with 10 bases in between. The CDR3 has 13 residues. The CDR3 DNA reads TGTGCCAGCAGCCCACAGGGTGACACTGAAGCTTTCTTT. Protein product: CASSPQGDTEAFF.

The rearrangement links TRBV27 to TRBJ2-1; the D call may be TRBD1 or TRBD2 (6 bases each). The V end lost 5 bases, the J end lost 4 bases, and 21 bases lay between the germline ends. Per the germline V gene, CDR1 is MNHEY and CDR2 is SMNVEV (reference sequence). There are 17 residues in the CDR3. CDR3 protein: CASSTIGGGFGYNEQFF. The CDR3 bases are TGTGCCAGCAGTACCATCGGAGGGGGATTTGGATACAATGAGCAGTTCTTC.

Note on this clone: The same CDR3 also results from other DNA sequences found in this sample. The rearrangement joins TRBV6-5 to TRBJ2-5; 11 nucleotides match TRBD2. The CDR3 runs 15 residues. In germline, CDR1 is MNHEY, CDR2 SVGAGI. Losses at the gene ends were 6 bases for V and 2 bases for J; bases not matched to a gene: 5. CDR3: CASSPGTSGQETQYF. Here the CDR3 DNA reads TGTGCCAGCAGCCCCGGGACTAGCGGACAAGAGACCCAGTACTTC.

The chain links TRBV10-3 to TRBJ2-7, with D unresolved. The CDR3 consists of 14 residues. V lost 0 bases and J 5 bases, leaving 11 bases between the germline ends. The germline V gene encodes CDR1 ENHRY and CDR2 SYGVKD. The CDR3 here is CAISESASPNEQYF. Written as DNA, the CDR3 is TGTGCCATCAGTGAGTCGGCCAGCCCAAACGAGCAGTACTTC.